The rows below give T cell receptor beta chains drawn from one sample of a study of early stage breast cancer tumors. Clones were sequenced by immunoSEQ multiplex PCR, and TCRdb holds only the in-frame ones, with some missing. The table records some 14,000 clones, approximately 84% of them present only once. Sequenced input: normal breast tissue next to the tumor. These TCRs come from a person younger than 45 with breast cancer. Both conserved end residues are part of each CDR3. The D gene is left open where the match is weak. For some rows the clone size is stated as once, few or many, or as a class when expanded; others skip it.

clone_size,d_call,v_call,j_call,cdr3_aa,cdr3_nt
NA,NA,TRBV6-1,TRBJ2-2,CASSEFGGDTGELFF,TGTGCCAGCAGTGAATTTGGAGGGGACACCGGGGAGCTGTTTTTT
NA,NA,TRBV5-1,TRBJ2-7,CASSPPGTTLREQYF,TGCGCCAGCAGCCCACCCGGGACAACCCTTCGCGAGCAGTACTTC
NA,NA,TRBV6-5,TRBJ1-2,CASSPAGTRGYTF,TGTGCCAGCAGTCCCGCGGGGACGAGGGGCTACACCTTC
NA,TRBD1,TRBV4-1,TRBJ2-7,CASSQERGRQGPYEQYF,TGCGCCAGCAGCCAAGAGAGGGGGCGACAGGGGCCCTACGAGCAGTACTTC
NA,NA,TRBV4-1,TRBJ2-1,CANLPLGEQFF,TGCGCCAACCTGCCGCTGGGTGAGCAGTTCTTC
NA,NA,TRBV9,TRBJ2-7,CASSVVGSDGEQYF,TGTGCCAGCAGCGTAGTGGGTAGCGACGGCGAGCAGTACTTC
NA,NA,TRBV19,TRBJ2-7,CASSMTPTYEQYF,TGTGCCAGTAGTATGACACCTACCTACGAGCAGTACTTC
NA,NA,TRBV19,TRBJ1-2,CASGGQGHGYTF,TGTGCCAGTGGGGGGCAGGGTCATGGCTACACCTTC
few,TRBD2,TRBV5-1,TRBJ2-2,CASSGGGNTGELFF,TGCGCCAGCAGCGGCGGGGGGAACACCGGGGAGCTGTTTTTT
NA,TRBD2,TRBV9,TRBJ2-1,CASSVAGLGEQFF,TGTGCCAGCAGCGTAGCGGGACTAGGGGAGCAGTTCTTC
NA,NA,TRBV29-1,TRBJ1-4,CSVEDDGATNEKLFF,TGCAGCGTTGAAGACGACGGTGCAACTAATGAAAAACTGTTTTTT
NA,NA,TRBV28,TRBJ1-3,CASTNVFGNTIYF,TGTGCCAGCACCAATGTATTTGGAAACACCATATATTTT
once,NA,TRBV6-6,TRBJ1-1,CASSYDGHILREAFF,TGTGCCAGCAGTTACGACGGACACATCCTCCGAGAAGCTTTCTTT
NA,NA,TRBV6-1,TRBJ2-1,CASRVGLVSYNEQFF,TGTGCCAGCAGAGTCGGACTCGTTTCCTACAATGAGCAGTTCTTC
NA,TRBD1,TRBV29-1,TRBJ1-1,CSVSFPTGRVNTEAFF,TGCAGCGTTTCGTTTCCGACAGGGAGGGTGAACACTGAAGCTTTCTTT
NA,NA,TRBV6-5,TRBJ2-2,CASSTSGTSGGELFF,TGTGCCAGCAGTACCTCTGGGACTTCCGGCGGGGAGCTGTTTTTT
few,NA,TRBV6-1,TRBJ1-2,CASSRQVRDGYTF,TGTGCCAGCAGCCGCCAGGTTAGGGATGGCTACACCTTC
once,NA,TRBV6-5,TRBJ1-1,CASSYRGNTEAFF,TGTGCCAGCAGTTACAGAGGGAACACTGAAGCTTTCTTT
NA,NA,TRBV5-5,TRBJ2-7,CASSLGGGGVGAGREYF,TGTGCCAGCAGCTTGGGCGGAGGGGGCGTCGGTGCGGGTAGGGAGTACTTC
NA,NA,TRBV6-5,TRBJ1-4,CASSRTGNEKLFF,TGTGCCAGCAGCCGTACGGGGAATGAAAAACTGTTTTTT
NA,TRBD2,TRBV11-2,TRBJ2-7,CASTILAGGSLFYEQYF,TGTGCCAGCACCATACTAGCGGGAGGGTCCCTTTTCTACGAGCAGTACTTC
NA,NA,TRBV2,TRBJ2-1,CASSLANEQFF,TGTGCCAGCAGTTTAGCCAATGAGCAGTTCTTC
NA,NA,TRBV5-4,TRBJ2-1,CASSPEITAYNEQFF,TGTGCCAGCAGCCCCGAGATTACCGCTTATAATGAGCAGTTCTTC
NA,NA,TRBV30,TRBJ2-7,CAWNAAAYEQYF,TGTGCCTGGAACGCAGCAGCCTACGAGCAGTACTTC
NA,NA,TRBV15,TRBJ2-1,CATSTGFSYNEQFF,TGTGCCACCAGCACAGGGTTTTCCTACAATGAGCAGTTCTTC
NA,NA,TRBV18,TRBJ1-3,CASSPRAGNTIYF,TGTGCCAGCTCACCCCGCGCTGGAAACACCATATATTTT
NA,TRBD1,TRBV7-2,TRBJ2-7,CASSWDRGHYEQYF,TGTGCCAGCAGCTGGGACAGGGGCCATTACGAGCAGTACTTC
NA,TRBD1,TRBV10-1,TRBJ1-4,CASTTGEKGKLFF,TGCGCCAGCACGACAGGGGAAAAAGGAAAACTGTTTTTT
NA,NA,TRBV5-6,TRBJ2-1,CASSWSNEQFF,TGTGCCAGCAGCTGGTCCAATGAGCAGTTCTTC
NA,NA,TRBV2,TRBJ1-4,CASSPLVGFNEKLFF,TGTGCCAGCAGCCCACTGGTGGGGTTTAATGAAAAACTGTTTTTT
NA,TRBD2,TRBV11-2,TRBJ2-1,CASSVAGGPAAYNEQFF,TGTGCCAGCAGCGTAGCGGGGGGCCCGGCTGCCTACAATGAGCAGTTCTTC
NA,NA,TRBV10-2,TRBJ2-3,CASSVQRLFLRTDTQYF,TGCGCCAGCAGTGTACAAAGACTATTTTTGAGGACAGATACGCAGTATTTT
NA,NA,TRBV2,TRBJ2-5,CASSVMGIGTQETQYF,TGTGCCAGCAGTGTCATGGGGATAGGTACCCAAGAGACCCAGTACTTC
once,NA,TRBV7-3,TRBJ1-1,CASSLDRNTEAFF,TGTGCCAGCAGCTTAGACAGAAACACTGAAGCTTTCTTT
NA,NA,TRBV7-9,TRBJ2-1,CASSLDWNNEQFF,TGTGCCAGCAGCTTGGACTGGAACAATGAGCAGTTCTTC
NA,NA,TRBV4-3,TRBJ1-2,CASSQDLGRTNYGYTF,TGCGCCAGCAGCCAAGATTTGGGCAGAACTAACTATGGCTACACCTTC
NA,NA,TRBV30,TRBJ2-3,CAWTQRRADTQYF,TGTGCCTGGACCCAGCGTCGAGCAGATACGCAGTATTTT
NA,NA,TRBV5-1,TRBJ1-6,CASSPGDGDSPLHF,TGCGCCAGCAGCCCAGGGGATGGAGATTCACCCCTCCACTTT
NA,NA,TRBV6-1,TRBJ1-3,CASNVVQDSGNTIYF,TGTGCCAGCAATGTGGTACAGGACTCTGGAAACACCATATATTTT
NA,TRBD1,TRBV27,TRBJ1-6,CASSPGQGSSYNSPLHF,TGTGCCAGCAGTCCGGGACAGGGCAGCTCCTATAATTCACCCCTCCACTTT
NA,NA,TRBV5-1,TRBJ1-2,CASSLAREGTYGYTF,TGCGCCAGCAGCTTGGCTCGGGAGGGAACGTATGGCTACACCTTC
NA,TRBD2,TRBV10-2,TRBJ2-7,CASKTRAGTIVEQYF,TGCGCCAGCAAGACGCGAGCGGGAACGATCGTCGAGCAGTACTTC
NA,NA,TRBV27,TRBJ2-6,CATLSGANVLTF,TGTGCCACGCTCTCTGGGGCCAACGTCCTGACTTTC